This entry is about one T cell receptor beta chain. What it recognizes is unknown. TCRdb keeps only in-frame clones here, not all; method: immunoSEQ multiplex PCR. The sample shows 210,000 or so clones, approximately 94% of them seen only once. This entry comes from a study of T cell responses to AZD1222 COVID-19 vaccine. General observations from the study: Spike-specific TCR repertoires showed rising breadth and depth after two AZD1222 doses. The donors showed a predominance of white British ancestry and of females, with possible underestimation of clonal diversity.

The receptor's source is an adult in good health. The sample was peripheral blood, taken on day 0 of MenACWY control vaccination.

The CDR3 is CASMRERAGNPRLFF. The CDR3 DNA follows: TGTGCCAGCATGCGAGAGCGGGCAGGGAACCCTCGGCTGTTTTTT. The J gene is TRBJ2-2, the V gene TRBV6-5; perhaps TRBD2 as D (6 bases). This CDR3 has 15 amino acids. The V end lost 7 bases, the J end lost 13 bases, and 25 bases lay between the germline ends. Germline V lookup: CDR1 MNHEY, CDR2 SVGAGI.